The next 21 T cell receptor beta chains were all read from a single sample in a study of T-cell memory formation after mild COVID-19 (dated by TCRdb to the early 2020s). To prepare the library, 5' RACE was applied. TCRdb lists the instrument as Illumina NovaSeq 6000. TCRdb redid the processing of the public reads, applying fastp at Q25 and MiXCR, and retained in-frame beta chains. Rows with a matching CDR3 protein are joined into one entry that keeps the most common DNA and genes. For this sample there are about 430,000 distinct CDR3 sequences; around 17% appear just once. The ten largest clonotypes hold 20% to 25% of the sample. The sample taken for sequencing was PBMCs or a T cell subset sorted from them (not recorded which). All receptors come from a man aged 18 to 30 who had mild COVID-19 (a few samples of this study predate the infection). The sample titles of this study are shuffled in the database, so cell type and time point are left out; the donor was told from shared clones.

The genes are TRBV28 and TRBJ2-5, with a possible D match to TRBD1 (5 bases). V lost 5 bases and J lost 7, with 17 bases in between. The germline CDR1 and CDR2 sequences are MDHEN and SYDVKM. This CDR3 region has 14 residues. The CDR3 protein is CASSLPQVLGTQYF. The CDR3 coding sequence is TGTGCCAGCAGTCTACCACAGGTCCTGGGGACCCAGTACTTC.

V gene TRBV7-2 combines with J gene TRBJ2-4; D is unresolved. V was trimmed by 1 base and J by 2 bases, leaving 9 bases between them. Germline CDR1 is SGHTA and CDR2 is FQGNSA. The length of the CDR3 is 15 residues. The CDR3: CASSLVGWSKNIQYF. The CDR3 nucleotides are TGTGCCAGCAGCTTAGTGGGGTGGTCCAAAAACATTCAGTACTTC.

The rearrangement joins TRBV12-3 or TRBV12-4 to TRBJ2-7, with no clear D. Trimming took off 3 bases at V and 7 bases at J, with 10 bases between the two ends. The CDR3 covers 12 residues. The CDR3 bases are TGTGCCAGCAGTTTGCAGGTCGGGGAGCAGTACTTC. This encodes CASSLQVGEQYF.

V usage is TRBV29-1 and J usage is TRBJ1-1, with no clear D. Per the germline V gene, CDR1 is SQVTM and CDR2 is ANQGSEA. This CDR3 spans 11 amino acids. V gave up 1 base and J gave up 7 bases, with 7 bases separating them. The CDR3 nucleotides are TGCAGCGTTGAAGTAGCACGTGAAGCTTTCTTT. Translating it yields CSVEVAREAFF.

The chain employs TRBV12-3 or TRBV12-4 and TRBJ1-1; D unclear. The CDR3 runs 14 residues. V lost 3 bases to trimming and J lost 1 base, with 9 bases between them. DNA for the CDR3: TGTGCCAGCAGTTTTCCCCCACAGAACACTGAAGCTTTCTTT. Amino acids: CASSFPPQNTEAFF.

This clonotype has more than one count but fewer than ten. V and J are TRBV18 and TRBJ1-1, with TRBD1 matching over 8 bases. The CDR3 loop spans 15 amino acids. V lost 3 bases and J lost 4; bases outside the gene matches: 7. The germline CDR1 and CDR2 sequences are KGHSH and LQKENI. CDR3: CASSPSITGGTEAFF. CDR3 nucleotides: TGTGCCAGCTCACCGAGCATCACAGGGGGCACTGAAGCTTTCTTT.

The chain employs TRBV18 and TRBJ2-7; 12 bases match TRBD1. The ends lost 6 bases at V and 3 bases at J; junction bases unmatched: 15. The germline V gene encodes CDR1 KGHSH and CDR2 LQKENI. The CDR3 is 18 amino acids. CDR3 DNA: TGTGCCAGCTCGCCGGTCCCGGGACAGGGGGCACGTAGCTACGAGCAGTACGTC. This sequence encodes CASSPVPGQGARSYEQYV.

This clonotype appeared many times. This chain uses TRBV11-2 with TRBJ2-2, with D possibly matching TRBD2 (5 bases). The germline V gene has CDR1 SGHAT and CDR2 FQNNGV. Deletions cut 6 bases from V and 5 bases from J, with 13 bases between. This CDR3 spans 14 amino acids. CDR3 sequence: CASSSEGLTGELFF. The CDR3, as DNA: TGTGCCAGCAGTTCAGAGGGCCTGACCGGGGAGCTGTTTTTT.

This clonotype appeared a few times. The rearrangement joins TRBV4-2 to TRBJ2-3; D is undetermined. The V end lost 0 bases, the J end lost 4 bases, and 20 bases lay between the germline ends. The CDR3 totals 18 residues. Germline V gene lookup returns CDR1 LGHNA and CDR2 YNFKEQ. CDR3: CASSQEGAEISLSDTQYF. The DNA of the CDR3 is TGTGCCAGCAGCCAAGAGGGCGCGGAGATTAGCTTATCAGATACGCAGTATTTT.

V is TRBV4-2 and J is TRBJ2-1, with D tentatively TRBD1 (6 bases). Germline V gene lookup returns CDR1 LGHNA and CDR2 YNFKEQ. Trimming pared 3 bases from V and 14 bases from J, leaving 14 bases between. This CDR3 has 12 amino acids. The DNA for the CDR3 is TGTGCCAGCAGCCATGACCGGGACAAGAAGTTCTTC. Translation: CASSHDRDKKFF.

CDR3: CASSPFDRGSTDTQYF. The CDR3 coding sequence is TGCGCCAGCAGCCCATTCGACCGGGGCAGCACAGATACGCAGTATTTT. The chain links TRBV4-1 to TRBJ2-3; D possibly uses TRBD1 or TRBD2 (5 bases each). V dropped 4 bases and J dropped 0 bases, with 14 bases sitting between them. Looked up from germline, CDR1 is MGHRA and CDR2 is YSYEKL. This CDR3 has 16 residues.

This clonotype was seen more than once but under ten times. V usage is TRBV4-1 and J usage is TRBJ2-3; D might be TRBD1 (6 bases). The CDR3 is made up of 15 amino acids. V was pared by 8 bases and J by 2 bases, with 17 bases between. Germline loops: CDR1 MGHRA, CDR2 YSYEKL. The CDR3 DNA reads as TGCGCCAGCCGATCCAAGGCAGGGGCCACAGATACGCAGTATTTT. This codes for CASRSKAGATDTQYF.

This clonotype was seen a handful of times. The V call is TRBV19, the J call TRBJ2-2; no definite D call. The length of the CDR3 is 14 residues. Trimming stripped 3 bases from V and 1 base from J, with 6 bases between. Germline lookup yields CDR1 LNHDA and CDR2 SQIVND (reference sequence). The CDR3 nucleotides are TGTGCCAGTAGTATTTTGTGGAACACCGGGGAGCTGTTTTTT. Encoded protein: CASSILWNTGELFF.

The V and J genes are TRBV11-1 and TRBJ2-4; 13 bases line up with TRBD2. CDR1 and CDR2 (germline): SGHAT, FQDESV (reference sequence). V dropped 5 bases and J dropped 3; count of bases not matched to a gene: 7. The CDR3 consists of 17 residues. The CDR3 is CASSDRLAGGNKNIQYF. CDR3 nucleotide sequence: TGTGCCAGCAGCGACCGACTAGCGGGGGGCAACAAAAACATTCAGTACTTC.

Worth noting for this clonotype: It is likely a read error, because the conserved phenylalanine at the end of the CDR3 is missing. The chain employs TRBV7-2 and TRBJ1-2; possible D gene TRBD1, 5 bases. V lost 5 bases and J lost 4, with 14 bases in between. Per germline, CDR1 SGHTA and CDR2 FQGNSA. The CDR3 runs to 14 residues. The CDR3 is CASSNRDPGYGYTL. Written as DNA, the CDR3 is TGTGCCAGCAGCAACCGGGACCCTGGCTATGGCTACACCTTA.

The chain employs TRBV7-9 and TRBJ2-1; possible D gene TRBD2, 6 bases. CDR3 length: 13 residues. CDR1 and CDR2 from the germline V gene are SEHNR and FQNEAQ (reference sequence). Trimming left V 1 base short and J 7 bases short, with 8 bases between. In DNA, the CDR3 is TGTGCCAGCAGCTTAGGGACTACTAATGAGCAGTTCTTC. Protein sequence: CASSLGTTNEQFF.

V usage is TRBV4-1 and J usage is TRBJ1-1; D possibly corresponds to TRBD1 (5 bases). This CDR3 spans 14 amino acids. Per germline, CDR1 MGHRA and CDR2 YSYEKL. Trimming took 4 bases from V and 3 from J, leaving 12 bases between them. The CDR3 here is CASSRVGGDTEAFF. For the CDR3, the DNA is TGCGCCAGCAGCCGAGTTGGGGGGGACACTGAAGCTTTCTTT.

V usage is TRBV20-1 and J usage is TRBJ1-5; TRBD1 might be the D (5 bases). In germline, CDR1 is DFQATT, CDR2 SNEGSKA (reference sequence). The CDR3 is 13 amino acids. The V end lost 3 bases, the J end lost 6 bases, and 12 bases lay between the germline ends. For the CDR3, the DNA is TGCAGTGCTAGGAGAGGGGAAGGTCAGCCCCAGCATTTT. It specifies CSARRGEGQPQHF.

The CDR3 is CASGQGNIQYF. CDR3 DNA: TGTGCCTCGGGACAGGGGAACATTCAGTACTTC. The V gene is TRBV10-3, the J gene TRBJ2-4, with 10 bases aligning to TRBD1. This CDR3 spans 11 amino acids. V lost 11 bases and J lost 7; bases outside the gene matches: 2. Germline V gene lookup returns CDR1 ENHRY and CDR2 SYGVKD.

The chain combines TRBV28 with TRBJ1-1, with D tentatively TRBD1 (6 bases). Trimming took 2 bases from V and 5 from J, leaving 15 bases between them. The CDR3 is made up of 15 amino acids. CDR1 is MDHEN, CDR2 SYDVKM, per germline. CDR3 in amino acids: CASSLGPGAGTEAFF. The CDR3 DNA is TGTGCCAGCAGTTTAGGCCCGGGGGCGGGGACTGAAGCTTTCTTT.

The V gene is TRBV28, the J gene TRBJ2-1; D call uncertain. Trimming took off 3 bases at V and 4 bases at J, with 10 bases between the two ends. The CDR3 is made up of 14 amino acids. The germline V gene has CDR1 MDHEN and CDR2 SYDVKM. CDR3 DNA sequence: TGTGCCAGCAGTTTCAAGACTCTATACAATGAGCAGTTCTTC. Protein product: CASSFKTLYNEQFF.